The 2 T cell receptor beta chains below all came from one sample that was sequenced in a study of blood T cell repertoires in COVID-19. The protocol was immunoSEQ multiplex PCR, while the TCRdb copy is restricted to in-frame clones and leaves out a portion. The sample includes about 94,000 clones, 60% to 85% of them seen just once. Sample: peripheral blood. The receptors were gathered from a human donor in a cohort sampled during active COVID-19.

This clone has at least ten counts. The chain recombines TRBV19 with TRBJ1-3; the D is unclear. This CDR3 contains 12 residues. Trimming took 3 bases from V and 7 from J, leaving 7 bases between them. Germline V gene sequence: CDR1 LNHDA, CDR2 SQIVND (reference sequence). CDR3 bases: TGTGCCAGTAGTATTGGGAGGAACACCATATATTTT. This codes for CASSIGRNTIYF.

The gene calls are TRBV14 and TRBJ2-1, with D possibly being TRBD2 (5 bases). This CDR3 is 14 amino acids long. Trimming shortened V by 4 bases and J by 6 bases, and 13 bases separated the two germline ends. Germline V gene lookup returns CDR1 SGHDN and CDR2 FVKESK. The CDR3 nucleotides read TGTGCCAGCAGCCTGGCTACGGGAATCAATGAGCAGTTCTTC. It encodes CASSLATGINEQFF.